The T cell receptor (beta chain) described here comes from a study of blood T cells in healthy people across ages. Study-level results: In older individuals, TCR beta diversity per million T cells was lower, falling roughly linearly with age. PBMCs left unsorted prevented a conclusive naive versus antigen-experienced comparison.

The CDR3 is 15 amino acids. From germline, CDR1 is SGHKS and CDR2 YYEKEE (reference sequence). Primers used in a second PCR of roughly 6 to 11 cycles were a sample-barcoded 5' primer and a J-beta primer mix. TCRdb re-called the 5' RACE reads through MiXCR, storing one row per CDR3 protein. The table lists 500,000 to 650,000 distinct CDR3 sequences, about a quarter of them singletons. About this clonotype itself: Its target is not known. The junction does not match germline at one end; this may be a read error.

The sample was also linked to a second study, of T cells of mothers and their children. From that report: Every mother supplied over 8 million TCR beta CDR3 reads and every child around 3 million.

The chain employs TRBV5-5 and TRBJ2-7; 10 bases agree with TRBD1. Material: blood. The receptor was isolated from a boy between 2 and 10 years old in good health. The CDR3 nucleotides are TGTGCCAGCAGCGGAACCGGGACAGGGGTCTACGGGCAGTACTTC. It yields the protein CASSGTGTGVYGQYF.